The clone carrying this TCR beta chain showed up just once. What it binds is unknown. This record comes from a study of T cell responses to AZD1222 COVID-19 vaccine. Broader study findings: At 160-218 and 743-854, vaccine-associated CD4 TCRs were dominant, and they spanned spike. Scientists sampled the repertoires only once the peak T cell response had passed. Increased Spike-specific TCR breadth and depth were observed after two AZD1222 doses. The study reported that nearly half of spike-specific TCRs target unmutated variant regions.

The CDR3 length is 13 residues. Trimming removed 2 bases from V and 8 bases from J, with 12 bases in between. Germline CDR1 and CDR2: SGHDN and FVKESK. Assay used: immunoSEQ multiplex PCR; TCRdb lists only in-frame clones, some missing. Of about 150,000 clones in the sample, under 95% were seen once. The specimen comprised peripheral blood, sampled on day 0 of AZD1222 vaccination. The rearrangement uses TRBV14 and TRBJ1-1, with a possible D match to TRBD1 (5 bases). The sequence was collected from an adult in good health. In nucleotides, the CDR3 is TGTGCCAGCAGCCAACCCCTAGCAGGGGAAGCTTTCTTT. Translating it yields CASSQPLAGEAFF. The full variable domain, with the rest looked up from reference TRBV14 and TRBJ1-1, is EAGVTQFPSHSVIEKGQTVTLRCDPISGHDNLYWYRRVMGKEIKFLLHFVKESKQDESGMPNNRFLAERTGGTYSTLKVQPAELEDSGVYFCASSQPLAGEAFFGQGTRLTVV.